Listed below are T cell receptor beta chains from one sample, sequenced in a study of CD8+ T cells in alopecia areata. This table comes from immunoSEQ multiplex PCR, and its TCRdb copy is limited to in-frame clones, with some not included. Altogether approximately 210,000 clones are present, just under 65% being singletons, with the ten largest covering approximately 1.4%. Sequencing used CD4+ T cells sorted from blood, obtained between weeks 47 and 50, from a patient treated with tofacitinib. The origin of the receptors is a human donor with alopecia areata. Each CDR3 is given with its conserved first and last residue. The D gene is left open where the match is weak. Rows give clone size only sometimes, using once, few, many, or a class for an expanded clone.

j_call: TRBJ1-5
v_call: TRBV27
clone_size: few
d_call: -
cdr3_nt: TGTGCCAGCAGTCCATTGGGACTCCACGGTAGCAATCAGCCCCAGCATTTT
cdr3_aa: CASSPLGLHGSNQPQHF

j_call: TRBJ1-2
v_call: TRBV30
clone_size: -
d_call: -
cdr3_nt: TGTGCCTGGAGGACCCCAACAGGTTGGAATGGCTACACCTTC
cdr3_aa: CAWRTPTGWNGYTF

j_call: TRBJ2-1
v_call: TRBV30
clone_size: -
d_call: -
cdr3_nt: TGTGCCTGGAGTGTACAACAGGGCCGCTACAATGAGCAGTTCTTC
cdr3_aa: CAWSVQQGRYNEQFF

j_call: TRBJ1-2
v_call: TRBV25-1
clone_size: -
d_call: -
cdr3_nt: TGTGCCAGCAGTGACCCTCTATCTGGCTACACCTTC
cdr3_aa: CASSDPLSGYTF

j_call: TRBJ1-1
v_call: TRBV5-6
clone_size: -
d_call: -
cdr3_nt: TGTGCCAGCAGCTTGGACTCAAACACTGAAGCTTTCTTT
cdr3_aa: CASSLDSNTEAFF

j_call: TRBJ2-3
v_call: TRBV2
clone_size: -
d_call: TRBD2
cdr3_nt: TGTGCCAGCAGCCGACTAGCGGCTACAGATACGCAGTATTTT
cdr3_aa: CASSRLAATDTQYF

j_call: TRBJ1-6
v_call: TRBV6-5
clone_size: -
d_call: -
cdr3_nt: TGTGCCAGCAGTTACTCGATGTTAGGGGAACCCCTCCACTTT
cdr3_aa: CASSYSMLGEPLHF

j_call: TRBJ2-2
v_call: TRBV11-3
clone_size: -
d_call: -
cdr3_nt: TGTGCCAGCAGCTTAGTTCTCACCGGGGAGCTGTTTTTT
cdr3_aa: CASSLVLTGELFF

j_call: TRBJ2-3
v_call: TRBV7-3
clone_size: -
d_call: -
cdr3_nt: TGTGCCAGCAGCTCCGGACCGGATTGGACAGATACGCAGTATTTT
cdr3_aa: CASSSGPDWTDTQYF

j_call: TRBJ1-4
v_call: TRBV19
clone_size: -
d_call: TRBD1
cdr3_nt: TGTGCCAGTAGTCCGGGGACAGGGCAGCATGAAAAACTGTTTTTT
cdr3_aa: CASSPGTGQHEKLFF

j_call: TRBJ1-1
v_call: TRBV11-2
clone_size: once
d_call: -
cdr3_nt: TGTGCCAGCAGCTTAGATACAGGGACCTACACTGAAGCTTTCTTT
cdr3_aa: CASSLDTGTYTEAFF

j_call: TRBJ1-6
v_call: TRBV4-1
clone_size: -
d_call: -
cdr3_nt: TGCGCCAGCAGCCAAGAGTACAAGCTCTCACCCCTCCACTTT
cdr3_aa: CASSQEYKLSPLHF

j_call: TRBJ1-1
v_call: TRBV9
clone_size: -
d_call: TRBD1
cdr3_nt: TGTGCCAGCAGCGTAGGGGCGGGACAGGTGGGCACTGAAGCTTTCTTT
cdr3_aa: CASSVGAGQVGTEAFF

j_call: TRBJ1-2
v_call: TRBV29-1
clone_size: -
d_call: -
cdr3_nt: TGCAGCGTTGAAGATCATCGACAGGCAGCTGGCTATGGCTACACCTTC
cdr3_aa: CSVEDHRQAAGYGYTF

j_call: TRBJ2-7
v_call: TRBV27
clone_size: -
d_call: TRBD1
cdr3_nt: TGTGCCAGCAGGCCGGGACAGGGTGCCTACGAGCAGTACTTC
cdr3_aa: CASRPGQGAYEQYF

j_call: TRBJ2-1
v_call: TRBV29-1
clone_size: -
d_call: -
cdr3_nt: TGCAGCGTTGAAGGTGGTGTATCGGGTGAGCAGTTCTTC
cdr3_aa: CSVEGGVSGEQFF

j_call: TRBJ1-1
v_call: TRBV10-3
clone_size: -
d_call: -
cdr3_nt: TGTGCCATCAGTGAGGTTGGCAGCGGGAACACTGAAGCTTTCTTT
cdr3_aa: CAISEVGSGNTEAFF

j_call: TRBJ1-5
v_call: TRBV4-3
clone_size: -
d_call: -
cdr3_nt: TGCGCCAGCAGCCAAGATTTCATTCAGCCCCAGCATTTT
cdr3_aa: CASSQDFIQPQHF

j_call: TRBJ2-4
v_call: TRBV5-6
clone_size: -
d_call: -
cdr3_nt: TGTGCCAGCAGCTTTCAGGGGCGCCAAAACATTCAGTACTTC
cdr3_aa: CASSFQGRQNIQYF

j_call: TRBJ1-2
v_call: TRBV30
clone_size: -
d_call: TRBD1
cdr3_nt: TGTGCCTGGAGTGGACAGGGGGTTGGTGGCTACACCTTC
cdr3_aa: CAWSGQGVGGYTF

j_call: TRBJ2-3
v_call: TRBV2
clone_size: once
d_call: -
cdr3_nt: TGTGCCCGCAGCCGGGAGCCGAACACAGATACGCAGTATTTT
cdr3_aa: CARSREPNTDTQYF

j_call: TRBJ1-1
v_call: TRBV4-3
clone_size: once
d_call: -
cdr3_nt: TGCGCCAGCAGCCAGGAGGGTTTGAACACTGAAGCTTTCTTT
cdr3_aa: CASSQEGLNTEAFF

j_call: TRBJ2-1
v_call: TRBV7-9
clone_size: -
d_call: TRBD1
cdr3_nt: TGTGCCAGCAGCGCAAAACAGGGGCGTGGGCAGTTCTTC
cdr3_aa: CASSAKQGRGQFF

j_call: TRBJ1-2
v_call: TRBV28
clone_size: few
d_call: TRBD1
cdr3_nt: TGTGCCAGCAGTACCCCCGGGACAGGTTATGGCTACACCTTC
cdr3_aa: CASSTPGTGYGYTF

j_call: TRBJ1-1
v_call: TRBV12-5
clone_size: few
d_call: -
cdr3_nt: TGTGCTAGTGGTTTGGTAGTGGGGGCACGCACTGAAGCTTTCTTT
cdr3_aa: CASGLVVGARTEAFF

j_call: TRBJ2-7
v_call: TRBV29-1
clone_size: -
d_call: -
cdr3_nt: TGCAGCGTGGGGGAGCGCGGGGTCGGCGAGCAGTACTTC
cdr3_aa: CSVGERGVGEQYF